A single sample is the source of the 28 T cell receptor beta chains below, sequenced in a study of T cell responses to AZD1222 COVID-19 vaccine. The repertoire was sequenced with immunoSEQ multiplex PCR; TCRdb's copy has only in-frame clones and lacks some. Altogether under 130,000 clones are present, over 75% being singletons, with the ten largest covering roughly 20%. This sample comprised peripheral blood, obtained on day 0 of AZD1222 vaccination. Source of these receptors: an adult in good health.

This clone occurred once. The J gene is TRBJ1-1, the V gene TRBV11-3; D is undetermined. The CDR3 is 13 amino acids. Trimming took off 3 bases at V and 5 bases at J, with 10 bases between the two ends. Germline-derived CDR1 and CDR2 are SGHNT and YENEEA. CDR3 sequence: CASSLDRGTEAFF. The CDR3 nucleotides are TGTGCCAGCAGCTTGGACCGGGGAACTGAAGCTTTCTTT.

This chain uses TRBV18 with TRBJ1-3; D is uncertain. This CDR3 has 14 amino acids. Germline CDR1 and CDR2: KGHSH and LQKENI. Deletions cut 6 bases from V and 0 bases from J, with 9 bases between. CDR3 region: CASSSGDSGNTIYF. Written as DNA, the CDR3 is TGTGCCAGCTCTTCCGGGGACTCTGGAAACACCATATATTTT.

This rearrangement joins TRBV10-3 to TRBJ2-3, with D uncertain. The germline V and J ends were trimmed by 10 bases and 1 base, with 18 bases remaining between them. The CDR3 consists of 15 residues. Germline V gene data show CDR1 as ENHRY and CDR2 as SYGVKD. CDR3 nucleotide sequence: TGTGCCACCCTTCCCCGGGCCACCCGCACAGATACGCAGTATTTT. As protein: CATLPRATRTDTQYF.

This chain links TRBV6-5 with TRBJ1-4; TRBD1 matches at 7 bases. CDR1 is MNHEY, CDR2 SVGAGI, per germline. Trimming cost V 2 bases and J 5 bases; bases outside gene matches: 5. This CDR3 is built from 15 residues. The DNA for the CDR3 is TGTGCCAGCAGTTACCAGGGACAGCTAAATGAAAAACTGTTTTTT. Translating gives CASSYQGQLNEKLFF.

This sequence joins TRBV19 and TRBJ1-2; D might be TRBD1 (5 bases). CDR1 and CDR2 (germline): LNHDA, SQIVND (reference sequence). Trimming pared 3 bases from V and 4 bases from J, leaving 15 bases between. The CDR3 spans 15 residues. The CDR3 region has the DNA TGTGCCAGTAGTATCGGGGACGGATCGTTCTATGGCTACACCTTC. It yields the protein CASSIGDGSFYGYTF.

The V and J genes are TRBV7-2 and TRBJ2-1; D is undetermined. V lost 1 base and J lost 7, with 11 bases in between. There are 14 residues in the CDR3. Germline V gene lookup returns CDR1 SGHTA and CDR2 FQGNSA. For the CDR3, the DNA is TGTGCCAGCAGCTTAGTGGTTGGAGAGAATGAGCAGTTCTTC. Translating gives CASSLVVGENEQFF. Full variable domain (missing parts from reference TRBV7-2 and TRBJ2-1): GAGVSQSPSNKVTEKGKDVELRCDPISGHTALYWYRQSLGQGLEFLIYFQGNSAPDKSGLPSDRFSAERTGGSVSTLTIQRTQQEDSAVYLCASSLVVGENEQFFGPGTRLTVL.

The chain links TRBV28 to TRBJ1-1; D unclear. The germline V gene has CDR1 MDHEN and CDR2 SYDVKM. V lost 1 base and J lost 8, with 8 bases in between. This CDR3 region has 12 residues. CDR3 sequence: CASSLSRLEAFF. CDR3 nucleotides: TGTGCCAGCAGTTTATCACGCCTGGAAGCTTTCTTT.

The chain is built from TRBV7-6 and TRBJ1-2, with 9 bases lining up with TRBD1. The junction had 4 bases not matched to a gene; V was cut back by 4 bases and J by 4 bases. The CDR3 covers 14 residues. Germline loops: CDR1 SGHVS, CDR2 FNYEAQ. The CDR3 coding sequence is TGTGCCAGCAGCTCAGACAGGGGGGGCTATGGCTACACCTTC. The encoded protein is CASSSDRGGYGYTF.

The rearrangement joins TRBV5-1 to TRBJ2-5, with D perhaps matching TRBD1 (6 bases). Trimming removed 6 bases at V and 1 base at J, with 16 bases between. This CDR3 comprises 15 residues. Germline loops: CDR1 SGHRS, CDR2 YFSETQ. The CDR3 sequence is CASMSTGSVQETQYF. The CDR3 DNA reads as TGCGCCAGCATGAGCACAGGGTCGGTCCAAGAGACCCAGTACTTC.

The chain is built from TRBV18 and TRBJ2-7, with TRBD2 identical over 10 bases. Germline CDR1 and CDR2: KGHSH and LQKENI. V trimming: 3 bases; J trimming: 1 base; junction bases outside the gene matches: 6. CDR3 length: 16 amino acids. CDR3 in amino acids: CASSPPGLAISYEQYF. CDR3 nucleotides: TGTGCCAGCTCACCTCCGGGACTAGCGATTTCCTACGAGCAGTACTTC.

The chain links TRBV19 to TRBJ2-1; the D is unclear. CDR1 is LNHDA, CDR2 SQIVND, per germline (reference sequence). The CDR3 extends over 13 amino acids. V dropped 3 bases and J dropped 9 bases, with 12 bases sitting between them. The CDR3 here is CASSINRHSEQFF. The CDR3 DNA follows: TGTGCCAGTAGTATCAACCGCCATAGTGAGCAGTTCTTC.

V usage is TRBV6-5 and J usage is TRBJ1-1; D not resolved. Trimming took off 4 bases at V and 5 bases at J, with 11 bases between the two ends. From germline, CDR1 is MNHEY and CDR2 SVGAGI. The CDR3 loop spans 13 amino acids. The CDR3 reads CASSSQEWTEAFF. The CDR3 DNA follows: TGTGCCAGCAGTTCGCAGGAGTGGACTGAAGCTTTCTTT.

V gene TRBV7-2 combines with J gene TRBJ2-3; D remains unclear. V was trimmed by 4 bases and J by 7 bases, leaving 12 bases between them. Germline V gene sequence: CDR1 SGHTA, CDR2 FQGNSA. The CDR3 has 13 amino acids. CDR3 residues: CASSSDLGNTQYF. DNA for the CDR3: TGTGCCAGCAGCTCCGACCTAGGAAATACGCAGTATTTT.

J is TRBJ2-1 and V is TRBV9, with TRBD2 identical over 13 bases. The junction had 2 bases not matched to a gene; V was cut back by 0 bases and J by 8 bases. This CDR3 has 15 amino acids. From germline, CDR1 is SGDLS and CDR2 YYNGEE. The CDR3 DNA is TGTGCCAGCAGCGTAGGGACTAGCGGGGGCTATGAGCAGTTCTTC. This translates into CASSVGTSGGYEQFF.

J is TRBJ2-5 and V is TRBV11-2; 9 bases are shared with TRBD1. CDR3 length: 15 amino acids. V lost 6 bases and J lost 3; bases outside the gene matches: 8. Germline-derived CDR1 and CDR2 are SGHAT and FQNNGV. CDR3 residues: CASRSPGQGKETQYF. DNA for the CDR3: TGTGCCAGCAGATCTCCGGGACAGGGAAAAGAGACCCAGTACTTC. The entire variable domain, with the rest obtained from reference TRBV11-2 and TRBJ2-5, is as follows: EAGVAQSPRYKIIEKRQSVAFWCNPISGHATLYWYQQILGQGPKLLIQFQNNGVVDDSQLPKDRFSAERLKGVDSTLKIQPAKLEDSAVYLCASRSPGQGKETQYFGPGTRLLVL.

This rearrangement joins TRBV12-3 or TRBV12-4 to TRBJ1-5, with 7 bases that match TRBD1. Trimming cost V 5 bases and J 7 bases; bases outside gene matches: 5. This CDR3 is built from 13 residues. This CDR3 is CASSAQGYQPQHF. The CDR3 coding sequence is TGTGCCAGCAGTGCACAGGGGTACCAGCCCCAGCATTTT.

V gene TRBV3-1 (or the pseudogene TRBV3-2) combines with J gene TRBJ2-1; 9 bases agree with TRBD2. Trimming removed 0 bases from V and 2 bases from J; junction bases left unmatched: 8. CDR3 length: 18 amino acids. The germline CDR1 and CDR2 sequences are LGHDT and YNNKEL (reference sequence). The CDR3 DNA sequence: TGTGCCAGCAGCCAAGATCCTGAGCGGGAGGTGACCTACAATGAGCAGTTCTTC. This translates into CASSQDPEREVTYNEQFF.

The V call is TRBV2, the J call TRBJ1-1; no clear D. Trimming cost V 6 bases and J 0 bases, with 8 bases left between them. Per the germline V gene, CDR1 is SNHLY and CDR2 is FYNNEI. This CDR3 spans 13 amino acids. The CDR3 sequence: CASRETMNTEAFF. The DNA for the CDR3 is TGTGCCAGCAGAGAGACAATGAACACTGAAGCTTTCTTT.

The chain joins TRBV18 to TRBJ2-3; D ambiguous. The V end lost 1 base, the J end lost 3 bases, and 5 bases lay between the germline ends. The CDR3 covers 13 residues. The V gene's germline CDR1 is KGHSH and CDR2 LQKENI. The CDR3 region is CASSPQGTDTQYF. The CDR3 DNA follows: TGTGCCAGCTCACCACAGGGAACAGATACGCAGTATTTT.

This chain joins TRBV6-5 and TRBJ1-2; 10 bases match TRBD1. The J segment lost 3 bases and the V segment lost 6 bases, leaving 4 bases of the junction unmatched. This CDR3 region has 14 residues. Germline-derived CDR1 and CDR2 are MNHEY and SVGAGI. The CDR3 coding sequence is TGTGCCAGCAGCTCGACAGGGGGCGACTATGGCTACACCTTC. Translated: CASSSTGGDYGYTF.

This clone appeared a single time. The V call is TRBV19, the J call TRBJ2-1; D possibly corresponds to TRBD2 (6 bases). The germline V gene encodes CDR1 LNHDA and CDR2 SQIVND (reference sequence). V lost 3 bases and J 6 bases, leaving 15 bases between the germline ends. The CDR3 contains 15 residues. Written as DNA, the CDR3 is TGTGCCAGTAGTATCGCGGGGACCGGGGGCAATGAGCAGTTCTTC. Residues: CASSIAGTGGNEQFF.

V gene TRBV15 combines with J gene TRBJ2-2; D uncertain. Trimming cost V 1 base and J 0 bases, with 6 bases left between them. In germline, CDR1 is LNHNV, CDR2 YYDKDF (reference sequence). The CDR3 extends over 15 amino acids. CDR3 protein: CATSRGQTNTGELFF. The CDR3 coding sequence is TGTGCCACCAGCAGAGGGCAGACGAACACCGGGGAGCTGTTTTTT.

The CDR3 sequence is CASSQAVWLGISPLHF. CDR3 sequence (DNA): TGTGCCAGCAGCCAAGCTGTGTGGTTGGGGATTTCACCCCTCCACTTT. The chain recombines TRBV7-2 with TRBJ1-6; D not resolved. The V end lost 5 bases, the J end lost 9 bases, and 20 bases lay between the germline ends. Germline V gene sequence: CDR1 SGHTA, CDR2 FQGNSA. The CDR3 extends over 16 amino acids. The full variable domain, with the rest looked up from reference TRBV7-2 and TRBJ1-6, is GAGVSQSPSNKVTEKGKDVELRCDPISGHTALYWYRQSLGQGLEFLIYFQGNSAPDKSGLPSDRFSAERTGGSVSTLTIQRTQQEDSAVYLCASSQAVWLGISPLHFGNGTRLTVT.

The genes are TRBV24-1 and TRBJ1-2, with TRBD1 matching 8 bases. Germline trimming cut 4 bases from V and 7 bases from J; bases unmatched to any gene: 4. Germline-derived CDR1 and CDR2 are KGHDR and SFDVKD. The CDR3 runs 13 residues. As DNA, the CDR3 is TGTGCCACCAGTGACACCACAGGGGGTGGCTACACCTTC. It is translated as CATSDTTGGGYTF.

The chain is built from TRBV19 and TRBJ1-4; 7 positions match TRBD1. The CDR3 runs to 14 residues. V dropped 6 bases and J dropped 2; count of bases not matched to a gene: 3. CDR1 and CDR2 from the germline V gene are LNHDA and SQIVND (reference sequence). The CDR3 region has the DNA TGTGCCAGTAGCCCGACAGGGACTAATGAAAAACTGTTTTTT. Residues: CASSPTGTNEKLFF.

This clone showed up just once. The chain has TRBV18 and TRBJ1-1; 8 bases are a match to TRBD1. Germline V gives CDR1 KGHSH, CDR2 LQKENI. The ends lost 5 bases at V and 5 bases at J; junction bases unmatched: 7. This CDR3 has 14 residues. CDR3 in amino acids: CASSLGQGLTEAFF. The CDR3 DNA follows: TGTGCCAGCTCATTAGGACAGGGACTGACTGAAGCTTTCTTT.

This rearrangement joins TRBV10-2 to TRBJ2-7; no clear D. This CDR3 has 14 residues. The germline gives CDR1 WSHSY, CDR2 SAAADI. Trimming pared 0 bases from V and 6 bases from J, leaving 12 bases between. The CDR3 DNA follows: TGCGCCAGCAGTGAGTCGACTCTGGGTTCCGAGCAGTACTTC. It yields the protein CASSESTLGSEQYF.

This rearrangement joins TRBV2 to TRBJ2-7, with D hard to call. Germline assignment: CDR1 SNHLY and CDR2 FYNNEI. V lost 4 bases to trimming and J lost 3 bases, with 13 bases between them. The CDR3 has 14 amino acids. CDR3 bases: TGTGCCAGCAGTGTGTACGGACCAAACTACGAGCAGTACTTC. Translating it yields CASSVYGPNYEQYF.